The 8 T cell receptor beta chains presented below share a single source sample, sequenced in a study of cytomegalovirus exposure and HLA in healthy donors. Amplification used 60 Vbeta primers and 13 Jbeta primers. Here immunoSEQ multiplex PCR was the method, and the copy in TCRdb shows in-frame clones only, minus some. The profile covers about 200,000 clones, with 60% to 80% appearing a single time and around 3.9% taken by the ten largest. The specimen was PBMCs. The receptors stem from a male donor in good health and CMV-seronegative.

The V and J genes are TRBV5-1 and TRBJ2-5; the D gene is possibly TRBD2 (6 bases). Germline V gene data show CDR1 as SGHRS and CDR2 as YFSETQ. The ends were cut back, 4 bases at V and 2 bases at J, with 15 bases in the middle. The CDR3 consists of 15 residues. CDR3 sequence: CASSEPLAPQETQYF. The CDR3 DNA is TGCGCCAGCAGCGAACCCCTAGCGCCTCAAGAGACCCAGTACTTC.

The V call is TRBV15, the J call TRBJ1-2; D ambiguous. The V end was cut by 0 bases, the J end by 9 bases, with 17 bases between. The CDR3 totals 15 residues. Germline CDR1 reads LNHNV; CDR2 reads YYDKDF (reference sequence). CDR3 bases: TGTGCCACCAGCAGAGATCGGGAGAACTATGACAGCTACACCTTC. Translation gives CATSRDRENYDSYTF.

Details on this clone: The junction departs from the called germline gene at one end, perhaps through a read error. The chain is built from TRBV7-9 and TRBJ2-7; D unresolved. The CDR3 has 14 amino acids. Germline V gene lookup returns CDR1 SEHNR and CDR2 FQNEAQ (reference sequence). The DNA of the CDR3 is TGTTCCAGCAGCTTTTCAGATTTCTCCTACGAGCAGTACTTC. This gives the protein CSSSFSDFSYEQYF.

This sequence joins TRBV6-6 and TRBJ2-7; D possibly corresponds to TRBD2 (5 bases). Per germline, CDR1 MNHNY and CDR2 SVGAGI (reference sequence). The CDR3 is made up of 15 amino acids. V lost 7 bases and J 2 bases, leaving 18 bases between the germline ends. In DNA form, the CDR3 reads TGTGCCAGCATCCAGGAATTGGAGGCCGCCTACGAGCAGTACTTC. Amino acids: CASIQELEAAYEQYF.

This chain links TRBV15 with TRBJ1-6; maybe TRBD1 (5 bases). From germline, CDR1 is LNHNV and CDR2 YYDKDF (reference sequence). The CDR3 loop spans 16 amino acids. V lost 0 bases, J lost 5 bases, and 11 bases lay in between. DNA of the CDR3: TGTGCCACCAGCAGAGATCGCAGGGCAAATAATTCACCCCTCCACTTT. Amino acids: CATSRDRRANNSPLHF. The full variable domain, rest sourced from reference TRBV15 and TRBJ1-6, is DAMVIQNPRYQVTQFGKPVTLSCSQTLNHNVMYWYQQKSSQAPKLLFHYYDKDFNNEADTPDNFQSRRPNTSFCFLDIRSPGLGDTAMYLCATSRDRRANNSPLHFGNGTRLTVT.

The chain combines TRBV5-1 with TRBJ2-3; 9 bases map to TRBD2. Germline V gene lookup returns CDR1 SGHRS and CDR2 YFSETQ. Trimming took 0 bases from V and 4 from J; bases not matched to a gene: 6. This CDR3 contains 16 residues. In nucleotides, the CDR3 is TGCGCCAGCAGCTTGGACCCAGGCGGGAGGGCAGATACGCAGTATTTT. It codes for CASSLDPGGRADTQYF.

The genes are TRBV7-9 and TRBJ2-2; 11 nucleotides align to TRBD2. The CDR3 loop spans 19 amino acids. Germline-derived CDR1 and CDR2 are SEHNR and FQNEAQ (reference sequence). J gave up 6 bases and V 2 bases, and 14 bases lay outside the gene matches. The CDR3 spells CASSLIPVLTSGIAGELFF. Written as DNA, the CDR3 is TGTGCCAGCAGCTTAATACCAGTTCTGACTAGCGGGATCGCCGGGGAGCTGTTTTTT.

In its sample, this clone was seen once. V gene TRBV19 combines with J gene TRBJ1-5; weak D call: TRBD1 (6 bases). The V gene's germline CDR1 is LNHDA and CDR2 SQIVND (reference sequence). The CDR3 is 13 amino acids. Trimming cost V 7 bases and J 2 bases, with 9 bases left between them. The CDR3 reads CASTGQRNQPQHF. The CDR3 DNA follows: TGTGCCAGTACCGGACAGCGCAATCAGCCCCAGCATTTT.